Below, 20 T cell receptor beta chains from the same sample are listed, as sequenced in a study of T cells in Graves' hyperthyroidism and ophthalmopathy. The source material, RNA transcripts, was used to amplify TCR beta CDR3 regions. First-round RT-PCR targeting the TCR CDR3 was performed with the HTBI primer set. TCRdb re-called the multiplex PCR reads with MiXCR, one entry per CDR3 protein. The sample gives 450,000 to 650,000 distinct CDR3 sequences, 20% to 25% of which show up once; about a quarter is in the top ten. Specimen: blood. The receptor set was obtained from a young man with Graves' hyperthyroidism.

This clonotype has only one observation. Mismatch with germline at one junction end may stem from a read error. The chain is built from TRBV28 and TRBJ2-7; TRBD1 matches 7 bases. The germline CDR1 and CDR2 sequences are MDHEN and SYDVKM. There are 15 residues in the CDR3. The CDR3 coding sequence is TGTGCCAGCAGTTCGACAGGGATAAACCGCTACGATCAGTACTTC. This codes for CASSSTGINRYDQYF.

V gene TRBV7-2 combines with J gene TRBJ2-7, with D perhaps matching TRBD1 or TRBD2 (5 bases each). The CDR3 length is 15 residues. Trimming removed 4 bases from V and 0 bases from J, with 13 bases in between. The germline CDR1 and CDR2 sequences are SGHTA and FQGNSA. The CDR3 reads CASSSLGTVSYEQYF. The DNA for the CDR3 is TGTGCCAGCAGCTCCCTTGGGACGGTCTCCTACGAGCAGTACTTC. Full variable domain (missing parts from reference TRBV7-2 and TRBJ2-7): GAGVSQSPSNKVTEKGKDVELRCDPISGHTALYWYRQSLGQGLEFLIYFQGNSAPDKSGLPSDRFSAERTGGSVSTLTIQRTQQEDSAVYLCASSSLGTVSYEQYFGPGTRLTVT.

At least ten counts were recorded for this clonotype. The chain recombines TRBV6-1 with TRBJ1-2; D possibly corresponds to TRBD1 (5 bases). V gave up 6 bases and J gave up 7 bases, with 15 bases separating them. The CDR3 runs 13 residues. CDR1 and CDR2 from the germline V gene are MNHNS and SASEGT. The CDR3 coding sequence is TGTGCCAGCAGCCCCGGGACGTCATTTGGCTACACCTTC. Translation gives CASSPGTSFGYTF.

At least ten counts were recorded for this clonotype. This may be a read error: a much more frequent sequence differs by one nucleotide. The rearrangement joins TRBV3-1 to TRBJ1-1; D call uncertain. V lost 1 base, J lost 0 bases, and 6 bases lay in between. Germline V CDR1 and CDR2: LGHDT, YNNKEL (reference sequence). This CDR3 comprises 14 residues. The CDR3 DNA is TGTGCCAGCAGCCAAGGACACATGAACACTGAAGCTTTCTTT. Amino acids: CASSQGHMNTEAFF.

This clonotype has only a few counts. The V gene is TRBV25-1, the J gene TRBJ2-2, with D perhaps matching TRBD1 or TRBD2 (5 bases each). The CDR3 runs 13 residues. V was shortened by 4 bases and J by 6 bases, with 9 bases between the two germline ends. CDR1 and CDR2 (germline): MGHDK, SYGVNS. The CDR3 DNA reads as TGTGCCAGCAGTGCACGGGGCCCCGGGGAGCTGTTTTTT. Amino acids: CASSARGPGELFF.

Ten or more counts support this clonotype. The chain carries TRBV27 and TRBJ1-1; no clear D. The length of the CDR3 is 15 residues. With 4 bases removed from V and 3 bases from J, the gap between germline ends came to 15 bases. Germline CDR1 and CDR2: MNHEY and SMNVEV (reference sequence). CDR3: CASSSLLQADTEAFF. The CDR3, as DNA: TGTGCCAGCAGTTCCCTACTTCAGGCGGACACTGAAGCTTTCTTT.

This chain joins TRBV4-1 and TRBJ1-2; D remains unclear. The CDR3 has 14 amino acids. Germline V gene sequence: CDR1 MGHRA, CDR2 YSYEKL. V lost 1 base, J lost 1 base, and 7 bases lay in between. In nucleotides, the CDR3 is TGCGCCAGCAGCCAAGTGTCAGATAACTATGGCTACACCTTC. Translated: CASSQVSDNYGYTF.

This clonotype was counted a few times. V usage is TRBV5-1 and J usage is TRBJ2-7; 13 bases are shared with TRBD2. Germline CDR1 reads SGHRS; CDR2 reads YFSETQ. This CDR3 is built from 16 residues. The junction had 5 bases not matched to a gene; V was cut back by 5 bases and J by 0 bases. The CDR3 DNA is TGCGCCAGCAGTCGACTAGCGGGGGGCAGCTCCTACGAGCAGTACTTC. Translating gives CASSRLAGGSSYEQYF.

This clonotype was recorded at least ten times. V gene TRBV2 combines with J gene TRBJ2-7; 8 bases fit TRBD1. This CDR3 spans 15 amino acids. Germline V gives CDR1 SNHLY, CDR2 FYNNEI. J gave up 2 bases and V 6 bases, and 9 bases lay outside the gene matches. The CDR3 is CASRNRGSATYEQYF. The DNA for the CDR3 is TGTGCCAGCAGGAACAGGGGGTCGGCTACCTACGAGCAGTACTTC.

The CDR3 loop reads CSAHNYGYTF. The CDR3 bases are TGCAGTGCACACAACTATGGCTACACCTTC. The J gene is TRBJ1-2, the V gene TRBV20-1; D gene uncertain. Germline CDR1 reads DFQATT; CDR2 reads SNEGSKA (reference sequence). The CDR3 has 10 residues. V was shortened by 6 bases and J by 2 bases, with 4 bases between the two germline ends.

V is TRBV12-3 or TRBV12-4 and J is TRBJ1-1, with 7 bases that match TRBD1. The ends lost 3 bases at V and 5 bases at J; junction bases unmatched: 9. There are 15 residues in the CDR3. CDR3 amino acids: CASSLGQSDGTEAFF. The CDR3 bases are TGTGCCAGCAGTTTGGGACAGAGTGACGGGACTGAAGCTTTCTTT.

The rearrangement links TRBV27 to TRBJ2-5; D gene unclear. The CDR3 runs to 15 residues. Per the germline V gene, CDR1 is MNHEY and CDR2 is SMNVEV (reference sequence). The V end lost 6 bases, the J end lost 5 bases, and 19 bases lay between the germline ends. As DNA, the CDR3 is TGTGCCAGCAGAAAGGGCAGATCATTGGGGGAGACCCAGTACTTC. Translation gives CASRKGRSLGETQYF.

This clonotype was observed a few times. This chain links TRBV12-3 or TRBV12-4 with TRBJ2-5; possible D gene TRBD1, 6 bases. V was trimmed by 1 base and J by 5 bases, leaving 11 bases between them. The length of the CDR3 is 14 residues. This chain's CDR3 is CASSLVGARETQYF. The DNA for the CDR3 is TGTGCCAGCAGTTTAGTGGGGGCGCGGGAGACCCAGTACTTC.

This clonotype occurred a few times. The chain has TRBV6-2 or TRBV6-3 and TRBJ1-1; the D is unclear. CDR1 is MNHEY and CDR2 is SVGEGT in the germline V gene. The V gene lost 3 bases and the J gene lost 0 bases, with 11 bases spanning the gap. This CDR3 comprises 15 residues. CDR3: CASSYDYIMNTEAFF. In DNA form, the CDR3 reads TGTGCCAGCAGTTATGATTACATCATGAACACTGAAGCTTTCTTT.

In this sample, this clonotype turned up many times. The chain couples TRBV6-5 to TRBJ2-5, with a weak D call TRBD1 (5 bases). The germline V gene encodes CDR1 MNHEY and CDR2 SVGAGI. CDR3 size: 13 residues. Trimming pared 4 bases from V and 5 bases from J, leaving 11 bases between. CDR3 nucleotide sequence: TGTGCCAGCAGTTTCGGACCAGGGGAGACCCAGTACTTC. Its protein is CASSFGPGETQYF.

The chain has TRBV20-1 and TRBJ2-2; 8 bases are shared with TRBD2. Trimming cost V 3 bases and J 3 bases; bases outside gene matches: 3. Germline CDR1 DFQATT, CDR2 SNEGSKA (reference sequence). There are 14 residues in the CDR3. CDR3 region: CSARPGGHTGELFF. For the CDR3, the DNA is TGCAGTGCTAGGCCGGGGGGGCACACCGGGGAGCTGTTTTTT.

V and J are TRBV18 and TRBJ1-1, with D perhaps matching TRBD1 (5 bases). Germline V gene lookup returns CDR1 KGHSH and CDR2 LQKENI. The V and J ends lost 5 bases and 4 bases respectively, with 14 bases between them. This CDR3 is 14 amino acids long. The CDR3 region has the DNA TGTGCCAGCTCATTCCGGGACTCGGGCACTGAAGCTTTCTTT. Its translation: CASSFRDSGTEAFF.

The chain is built from TRBV9 and TRBJ2-1; 8 bases map to TRBD2. V lost 4 bases and J lost 0; bases outside the gene matches: 12. The V gene's germline CDR1 is SGDLS and CDR2 YYNGEE. The CDR3 covers 18 residues. CDR3 sequence reads: CASSSTPTSGSSYNEQFF. The CDR3 coding sequence is TGTGCCAGCAGCTCCACCCCAACTAGCGGTAGCTCCTACAATGAGCAGTTCTTC.

This clonotype was counted only a few times. The chain is built from TRBV5-1 and TRBJ2-4; D may be TRBD1 or TRBD2 (7 bases each). The CDR3 extends over 13 amino acids. The germline V gene encodes CDR1 SGHRS and CDR2 YFSETQ. V was trimmed by 4 bases and J by 14 bases, leaving 19 bases between them. The chain's CDR3 is CASSLAGGAAKYF. The CDR3 DNA reads TGCGCCAGCAGCCTGGCAGGGGGGGCGGCTAAGTACTTC.

This clonotype was recorded many times. The rearrangement uses TRBV2 and TRBJ2-7; D may be TRBD1 (5 bases). Between the trimmed V and J ends, which lost 5 bases and 2 bases, there was a span of 19 bases. The CDR3 is 16 residues long. Germline CDR1 is SNHLY and CDR2 is FYNNEI. The DNA for the CDR3 is TGTGCCAGCAGTAACCCCGGAGACAGCCTAACCTACGAGCAGTACTTC. Translating it yields CASSNPGDSLTYEQYF.